This T cell receptor (beta chain) originates from a study of blood T cell repertoires in COVID-19. Losses at the gene ends were 3 bases for V and 10 bases for J; bases not matched to a gene: 7. The CDR3 has 14 residues. Germline assignment: CDR1 SGDLS and CDR2 YYNGEE. Here immunoSEQ multiplex PCR was the method, and the copy in TCRdb shows in-frame clones only, minus some. The table shows roughly 330,000 clones, with about 89% occurring only once. Material: PBMCs or T cells enriched from blood (not recorded which). This receptor was taken from a woman aged 25 to 45 who had recovered from COVID-19. This chain connects TRBV9 to TRBJ1-6; 7 bases line up with TRBD1. CDR3 in DNA: TGTGCCAGCAGCGCCGGGACAGTAGGGTCACCCCTCCACTTT. It translates to CASSAGTVGSPLHF.